These 15 T cell receptor beta chains came from one sample sequenced in a study of blood T cell repertoires in COVID-19. TCRdb's table, derived via immunoSEQ multiplex PCR, lists solely in-frame clones and lacks some. The table has over 85,000 clones, around 90% seen once. Sequencing was carried out using peripheral blood. These receptors were collected from a human donor in a cohort sampled during active COVID-19.

J is TRBJ2-1 and V is TRBV19, with 10 bases matching TRBD1. Per the germline V gene, CDR1 is LNHDA and CDR2 is SQIVND (reference sequence). The CDR3 is 15 amino acids. V lost 4 bases, J lost 9 bases, and 9 bases stayed unmatched. As DNA, the CDR3 is TGTGCCAGTAGTAGGGGGGGACAGGGGATTGGTGAGCAGTTCTTC. The encoded protein is CASSRGGQGIGEQFF.

The V and J genes are TRBV6-1 and TRBJ1-5; tentative D call: TRBD1 (5 bases). The CDR3 has 14 residues. Germline CDR1 and CDR2: MNHNS and SASEGT. V was clipped by 3 bases and J by 7 bases, with 13 bases between them. CDR3: CASSEIGGGQPQHF. The CDR3 bases are TGTGCCAGCAGTGAGATTGGCGGGGGGCAGCCCCAGCATTTT.

This clone was recorded a few times. The V gene is TRBV7-6, the J gene TRBJ2-1; D might be TRBD2 (6 bases). Germline V gene data show CDR1 as SGHVS and CDR2 as FNYEAQ. V was clipped by 1 base and J by 0 bases, with 16 bases between them. The CDR3 runs 18 residues. The CDR3, as DNA: TGTGCCAGCAGCTTAGTGATGGGGCGGGGAGGCTCCTACAATGAGCAGTTCTTC. Amino acid sequence: CASSLVMGRGGSYNEQFF.

The V and J genes are TRBV4-1 and TRBJ2-1; 10 bases are a match to TRBD2. The CDR3 sequence is 18 residues long. The V segment lost 1 base and the J segment 0 bases; nucleotides outside the gene matches: 6. Germline-derived CDR1 and CDR2 are MGHRA and YSYEKL. The CDR3: CASSQGASGGYSYNEQFF. Here the CDR3 DNA reads TGCGCCAGCAGCCAAGGAGCTAGCGGGGGATACTCCTACAATGAGCAGTTCTTC.

This chain links TRBV18 with TRBJ1-1; D is uncertain. Per germline, CDR1 KGHSH and CDR2 LQKENI. V lost 2 bases to trimming and J lost 0 bases, with 19 bases between them. The CDR3 has 18 amino acids. The CDR3 spells CASSPESSYSFMNTEAFF. The DNA for the CDR3 is TGTGCCAGCTCACCAGAATCAAGCTACAGTTTCATGAACACTGAAGCTTTCTTT.

The chain is built from TRBV30 and TRBJ1-1, with D unresolved. This CDR3 spans 12 amino acids. The germline V gene has CDR1 GTSNPN and CDR2 SVGIG (reference sequence). Trimming pared 7 bases from V and 1 base from J, leaving 10 bases between. CDR3 region: CASHRRNTEAFF. The DNA for the CDR3 is TGTGCCTCCCACCGGAGGAACACTGAAGCTTTCTTT.

DNA of the CDR3: TGTGCCAGCAGTGAAGCGCTAAGGGGCCAAGAGACCCAGTACTTC. The encoded protein is CASSEALRGQETQYF. V gene TRBV6-1 combines with J gene TRBJ2-5; the D gene is possibly TRBD1 (5 bases). The CDR3 runs 15 residues. V was clipped by 0 bases and J by 1 base, with 9 bases between them. The germline gives CDR1 MNHNS, CDR2 SASEGT.

The chain is built from TRBV29-1 and TRBJ2-3; no reliable D call. Germline V gene sequence: CDR1 SQVTM, CDR2 ANQGSEA. V was shortened by 2 bases and J by 6 bases, with 6 bases between the two germline ends. There are 11 residues in the CDR3. DNA of the CDR3: TGCAGCGTTGAATCCCGGGATACGCAGTATTTT. This encodes CSVESRDTQYF.

The V call is TRBV29-1, the J call TRBJ2-7, with D tentatively TRBD1 (6 bases). Trimming shortened V by 5 bases and J by 7 bases, and 18 bases separated the two germline ends. The CDR3 contains 13 residues. CDR1 and CDR2 (germline): SQVTM, ANQGSEA. The CDR3 nucleotides read TGCAGCGTTTTACGTGCAGGGGCTCTGGAGCAGTACTTC. Translating gives CSVLRAGALEQYF.

The chain uses TRBV27 and TRBJ2-3; 7 nucleotides line up with TRBD2. The CDR3 consists of 18 residues. The junction had 14 bases not matched to a gene; V was cut back by 1 base and J by 4 bases. Germline CDR1 reads MNHEY; CDR2 reads SMNVEV (reference sequence). CDR3 nucleotides: TGTGCCAGCAGTTTATACCCCAGGGCGGGAGATGGCCCAGATACGCAGTATTTT. Encoded protein: CASSLYPRAGDGPDTQYF.

The chain joins TRBV18 to TRBJ2-4; D is uncertain. The ends were cut back, 0 bases at V and 0 bases at J, with 6 bases in the middle. Germline V CDR1 and CDR2: KGHSH, LQKENI. The CDR3 sequence is 15 residues long. CDR3 loop: CASSPPSLAKNIQYF. The CDR3 DNA follows: TGTGCCAGCTCACCACCCTCTTTAGCCAAAAACATTCAGTACTTC.

The rearrangement links TRBV11-2 to TRBJ1-6; unclear D gene. CDR1 is SGHAT, CDR2 FQNNGV, per germline. The CDR3 has 18 residues. V lost 5 bases to trimming and J lost 0 bases, with 17 bases between them. CDR3 sequence reads: CASSRGGRESSYNSPLHF. The CDR3 bases are TGTGCCAGCAGCCGGGGAGGCCGGGAGAGCTCCTATAATTCACCCCTCCACTTT. Drawing the rest from reference TRBV11-2 and TRBJ1-6, the complete variable domain is EAGVAQSPRYKIIEKRQSVAFWCNPISGHATLYWYQQILGQGPKLLIQFQNNGVVDDSQLPKDRFSAERLKGVDSTLKIQPAKLEDSAVYLCASSRGGRESSYNSPLHFGNGTRLTVT.

This clone showed up just once. The rearrangement uses TRBV9 and TRBJ1-6; D perhaps matches TRBD1 (6 bases). Trimming shortened V by 0 bases and J by 7 bases, and 8 bases separated the two germline ends. The CDR3 runs 14 residues. Germline V gene sequence: CDR1 SGDLS, CDR2 YYNGEE. In DNA, the CDR3 is TGTGCCAGCAGCGTAGGGGACACGAATTCACCCCTCCACTTT. This codes for CASSVGDTNSPLHF. The full variable domain, in which reference TRBV9 and TRBJ1-6 provide the parts outside the CDR3, is DSGVTQTPKHLITATGQRVTLRCSPRSGDLSVYWYQQSLDQGLQFLIQYYNGEERAKGNILERFSAQQFPDLHSELNLSSLELGDSALYFCASSVGDTNSPLHFGNGTRLTVT.

V and J are TRBV19 and TRBJ1-2; 8 positions agree with TRBD1. The CDR3 contains 11 residues. With V trimmed by 5 bases and J by 9 bases, 2 bases remained unmatched. Germline V CDR1 and CDR2: LNHDA, SQIVND (reference sequence). Written as DNA, the CDR3 is TGTGCCAGTAGTGACAGGGGAAGCTACACCTTC. Translation gives CASSDRGSYTF.

This clone was seen a few times. This chain joins TRBV5-1 and TRBJ1-1, with a possible D match to TRBD1 (6 bases). The CDR3 runs to 14 residues. V lost 3 bases and J 1 base, leaving 10 bases between the germline ends. Germline CDR1 SGHRS, CDR2 YFSETQ. The CDR3, as DNA: TGCGCCAGCAGCTCGACAGGTAGGAACACTGAAGCTTTCTTT. Amino acids: CASSSTGRNTEAFF. The full variable domain, completed using reference TRBV5-1 and TRBJ1-1, is KAGVTQTPRYLIKTRGQQVTLSCSPISGHRSVSWYQQTPGQGLQFLFEYFSETQRNKGNFPGRFSGRQFSNSRSEMNVSTLELGDSALYLCASSSTGRNTEAFFGQGTRLTVV.